What follows describes a single T cell receptor beta chain. The V gene's germline CDR1 is DFQATT and CDR2 SNEGSKA (reference sequence). The CDR3 has 14 amino acids. The germline V and J ends were trimmed by 4 bases and 2 bases, with 13 bases remaining between them. Unique molecular identifiers were used in preparing the TCRbeta library. TCRdb re-called the PCR reads through MiXCR, storing one row per CDR3 protein. The sample consists of hundreds of thousands of distinct CDR3 sequences, 15% to 20% of them appearing once. The entry originates in a study of T-cell reconstitution after alpha-beta-depleted transplantation in children.

Sequences were derived from PBMCs from the stem cell graft donor, sampled from the stem cell graft. The rearrangement links TRBV20-1 to TRBJ2-3, with D possibly TRBD1 on 6 matching bases. The receptor's source is a human donor who donated a stem cell graft to a child with acute myeloid leukemia. For the CDR3, the DNA is TGCAGTGCTAAACGGACAGATTTCACAGATACGCAGTATTTT. It translates to CSAKRTDFTDTQYF.